A selection of T cell receptor beta chains follows, all from one sample in a study of cytomegalovirus exposure and HLA in healthy donors. Using immunoSEQ multiplex PCR, the repertoire was profiled, and TCRdb retains in-frame clones only, with some absent. This table holds some 150,000 clones, roughly 79% found once. Sequences were obtained from PBMCs. These receptors were collected from a man aged 40-49 years in good health and CMV-seropositive. Each CDR3 is given with its conserved first and last residue. Fields, in order: J gene, V gene, clone size, D gene, CDR3 protein, CDR3 DNA. The D gene is left open where the match is weak. Size is omitted from some rows. Given values are once, few, many or a class for expanded clones.

TRBJ2-5,TRBV19,NA,NA,CASSIDKETQYF,TGTGCCAGTAGTATAGATAAAGAGACCCAGTACTTC
TRBJ2-2,TRBV11-2,NA,NA,CASSFPLVTGELFF,TGTGCCAGCAGCTTCCCACTGGTCACCGGGGAGCTGTTTTTT
TRBJ1-2,TRBV12-1,NA,NA,CAKKGGRYGYTF,TGTGCAAAGAAGGGAGGACGCTATGGCTACACCTTC
TRBJ1-1,TRBV20-1,NA,NA,CSATEGAEAFF,TGCAGTGCTACGGAGGGCGCTGAAGCTTTCTTT
TRBJ2-1,TRBV27,NA,TRBD2,CASSLGQGLAALAYNEQFF,TGTGCCAGCAGTCTGGGACAGGGACTAGCGGCACTTGCCTACAATGAGCAGTTCTTC
TRBJ1-1,TRBV18,NA,NA,CASSPPSPTGEAFF,TGTGCCAGCTCACCCCCCTCCCCGACAGGCGAAGCTTTCTTT
TRBJ1-2,TRBV6-1,NA,NA,CASIRGVIYGYTF,TGTGCCAGCATCCGGGGGGTAATCTATGGCTACACCTTC
TRBJ1-3,TRBV4-1,NA,NA,CASSQGDFSGNTIYF,TGCGCCAGCAGCCAAGGGGACTTCTCTGGAAACACCATATATTTT
TRBJ1-1,TRBV28,NA,TRBD1,CASSTGTEIKNTEAFF,TGTGCCAGCAGCACCGGGACAGAGATTAAGAACACTGAAGCTTTCTTT
TRBJ2-1,TRBV6-5,NA,NA,CASRAGHGNEQFF,TGTGCCAGCAGGGCGGGCCACGGCAATGAGCAGTTCTTC
TRBJ2-1,TRBV15,NA,TRBD2,CATSSGSSGSNYEQFF,TGTGCCACCAGCAGCGGATCTAGCGGGAGTAACTATGAGCAGTTCTTC
TRBJ1-1,TRBV18,NA,NA,CASSPDRYTEAFF,TGTGCCAGCTCACCAGACAGGTACACTGAAGCTTTCTTT
TRBJ1-5,TRBV2,NA,TRBD1,CASSPETGEPQHF,TGTGCCAGCAGTCCCGAGACAGGGGAACCCCAGCATTTT
TRBJ2-7,TRBV19,NA,TRBD2,CASSIGLAGVGEQYF,TGTGCCAGTAGTATCGGACTAGCGGGAGTGGGCGAGCAGTACTTC
TRBJ1-6,TRBV5-1,NA,NA,CASSLADTAYNSPLHF,TGCGCCAGCAGCTTGGCGGACACGGCCTATAATTCACCCCTCCACTTT
TRBJ1-3,TRBV28,NA,TRBD1,CAITTNRGTISGNTIYF,TGTGCCATCACAACAAACAGGGGGACGATATCTGGAAACACCATATATTTT
TRBJ2-1,TRBV11-3,few,TRBD2,CASSPTSGNLNEQFF,TGTGCCAGCAGCCCGACTAGCGGGAATCTCAATGAGCAGTTCTTC
TRBJ2-7,TRBV2,once,NA,CASSSQGPDEQYF,TGTGCCAGCAGTTCACAGGGTCCCGACGAGCAGTACTTC
TRBJ1-5,TRBV10-1,NA,NA,CASSESRYQPQHF,TGCGCCAGCAGTGAGTCCCGGTATCAGCCCCAGCATTTT
TRBJ2-5,TRBV5-1,NA,NA,CASSWSGPGEETQYF,TGCGCCAGCAGCTGGTCTGGGCCGGGGGAAGAGACCCAGTACTTC
TRBJ2-3,TRBV18,NA,TRBD2,CASSPIAGGPSRTDTQYF,TGTGCCAGCTCCCCGATAGCGGGAGGGCCCAGTCGCACAGATACGCAGTATTTT
TRBJ1-4,TRBV19,NA,TRBD1,CASRFSPDRGLFF,TGTGCCAGTAGGTTCAGCCCCGACAGGGGACTGTTTTTT
TRBJ1-5,TRBV19,NA,NA,CASSIYEGRVQPQHF,TGTGCCAGTAGTATTTATGAGGGAAGGGTTCAGCCCCAGCATTTT
TRBJ1-1,TRBV11-2,NA,NA,CASSLEGGRLRNTEAFF,TGTGCCAGCAGCTTAGAAGGGGGACGGTTGAGGAACACTGAAGCTTTCTTT
TRBJ1-2,TRBV7-8,NA,TRBD1,CASRDRTGAGGYTF,TGTGCCAGCAGGGACCGGACAGGGGCGGGGGGCTACACCTTC
TRBJ2-1,TRBV7-9,NA,NA,CASSLEFGLGGNEQFF,TGTGCCAGCAGCTTAGAATTTGGGCTAGGGGGCAATGAGCAGTTCTTC
TRBJ2-3,TRBV15,few,NA,CATSRDREDTQYF,TGTGCCACCAGCAGAGATAGAGAGGATACGCAGTATTTT
TRBJ2-7,TRBV4-1,NA,TRBD2,CASSQGTSGRAWDEQYF,TGCGCCAGCAGCCAGGGGACTAGCGGGAGGGCCTGGGACGAGCAGTACTTC
TRBJ1-6,TRBV7-3,NA,NA,CASSLGRNSPLHF,TGTGCCAGCAGCTTGGGGCGGAATTCACCCCTCCACTTT
TRBJ2-3,TRBV27,NA,NA,CASSPAGSTDTQYF,TGTGCCAGCAGCCCCGCCGGGAGCACAGATACGCAGTATTTT
TRBJ2-2,TRBV11-3,NA,NA,CASSLGGSGELFF,TGTGCCAGCAGCCTTGGGGGGTCTGGGGAGCTGTTTTTT
TRBJ1-5,TRBV6-1,NA,NA,CASSEQVSNQPQHF,TGTGCCAGCAGTGAACAGGTCAGCAATCAGCCCCAGCATTTT
TRBJ2-1,TRBV11-3,NA,TRBD2,CASSLGTNYNEQFF,TGTGCCAGCAGCCTCGGGACTAACTACAATGAGCAGTTCTTC
TRBJ2-7,TRBV6-6,NA,NA,CASSYSRLGFSYEQYF,TGTGCCAGCAGTTACTCTCGACTAGGTTTTTCCTACGAGCAGTACTTC
TRBJ2-1,TRBV5-1,NA,TRBD2,CASSLQSGSNEQFF,TGCGCCAGCAGCTTGCAAAGCGGGAGTAATGAGCAGTTCTTC
TRBJ2-7,TRBV29-1,NA,NA,CSVGVLADEQYF,TGCAGCGTTGGAGTACTAGCAGACGAGCAGTACTTC
TRBJ2-7,TRBV7-2,NA,NA,CASKSRPLSDEQYF,TGTGCCAGCAAATCTAGGCCCCTTTCTGACGAGCAGTACTTC
TRBJ2-1,TRBV7-9,NA,TRBD2,CASSLSAGLLTYNEQFF,TGTGCCAGCAGCTTATCTGCGGGACTACTAACCTACAATGAGCAGTTCTTC
TRBJ2-6,TRBV5-6,NA,NA,CASSLRAGANVLTF,TGTGCCAGCAGCTTGCGGGCTGGGGCCAACGTCCTGACTTTC
TRBJ2-6,TRBV7-9,NA,NA,CASSPPGLGANGLTF,TGTGCCAGCAGCCCCCCGGGTCTAGGAGCCAACGGCCTGACTTTC
TRBJ2-1,TRBV25-1,NA,TRBD1,CASSRTGENEQFF,TGTGCCAGCAGTAGGACAGGGGAGAATGAGCAGTTCTTC
TRBJ1-4,TRBV9,NA,TRBD1,CASSVAGGSEKLFF,TGTGCCAGCAGCGTAGCAGGGGGCTCTGAAAAACTGTTTTTT
TRBJ2-3,TRBV7-3,NA,TRBD1,CASSYLKGQGAEDTQYF,TGTGCCAGCAGCTACCTTAAGGGACAGGGGGCAGAAGATACGCAGTATTTT
TRBJ1-5,TRBV25-1,once,NA,CASSVGRQPQHF,TGTGCCAGCAGTGTAGGGAGACAGCCCCAGCATTTT
TRBJ1-1,TRBV5-1,few,NA,CASSFSQGAGNTEAFF,TGCGCCAGCAGCTTCTCCCAAGGGGCAGGGAACACTGAAGCTTTCTTT
TRBJ1-1,TRBV9,NA,NA,CASSVDQGPYSNTEAFF,TGTGCCAGCAGCGTAGATCAGGGGCCCTACTCGAACACTGAAGCTTTCTTT
TRBJ2-3,TRBV5-8,NA,TRBD2,CASLALGLAGVDTQYF,TGTGCCAGCCTCGCCCTCGGACTAGCGGGAGTGGATACGCAGTATTTT
TRBJ2-7,TRBV9,NA,TRBD2,CASSVDVGGPSEQYF,TGTGCCAGCAGCGTAGACGTGGGAGGGCCGTCCGAGCAGTACTTC
TRBJ2-1,TRBV5-1,NA,NA,CASRTDSSYNEQFF,TGCGCCAGCAGGACTGACAGCTCCTACAATGAGCAGTTCTTC
TRBJ1-1,TRBV6-6,few,TRBD1,CASSYPGQGTEAFF,TGTGCCAGCAGTTACCCCGGACAGGGCACTGAAGCTTTCTTT
TRBJ2-1,TRBV13,NA,TRBD2,CASSLSGRANNEQFF,TGTGCCAGCAGCTTGAGCGGGAGGGCTAACAATGAGCAGTTCTTC
TRBJ2-5,TRBV11-3,few,NA,CASSFSSTGGETQYF,TGTGCCAGCAGCTTCTCTTCTACGGGCGGGGAGACCCAGTACTTC
TRBJ2-7,TRBV28,NA,TRBD2,CASSPFTSGTVDYEQYF,TGTGCCAGCAGCCCGTTCACTAGCGGGACGGTGGACTACGAGCAGTACTTC